The 8 T cell receptor beta chains in this list originate from one sample, sequenced in a study of shared clonotypes between healthy human individuals. Data came from immunoSEQ multiplex PCR; TCRdb stores just in-frame clones and leaves some out. The sample consists of fewer than 1.8 million clones, 98% to 99% of them appearing once. The sample was naive CD4+ T cells sorted from blood. Subset meaning: CD45RA+ positively selected. Every receptor here comes from a man aged 25 to 45 in good health.

The chain is built from TRBV11-2 and TRBJ2-7; 10 positions match TRBD1. This CDR3 comprises 14 residues. CDR1 is SGHAT, CDR2 FQNNGV, per germline. Trimming removed 5 bases from V and 6 bases from J; junction bases left unmatched: 7. The CDR3 is CASSQGQGGSEQYF. In nucleotides, the CDR3 is TGTGCCAGCAGCCAAGGACAGGGGGGGAGCGAGCAGTACTTC.

The V and J genes are TRBV18 and TRBJ2-7; 9 bases align to TRBD1. CDR1 and CDR2 from the germline V gene are KGHSH and LQKENI. CDR3 length equals 14 residues. After removal of 6 bases from V and 5 bases from J, the junction contained 8 bases not matched to a gene. The CDR3 DNA reads as TGTGCCAGCTCGCCTCGGACAGGGGACCACGAGCAGTACTTC. Residues: CASSPRTGDHEQYF.

Note on this clone: Different DNA sequences within this sample yield the same CDR3. The V call is TRBV5-4, the J call TRBJ2-7, with TRBD2 matching 7 bases. The V and J ends lost 2 bases and 1 base, in that order; junction bases with no gene match: 0. Germline lookup yields CDR1 SGHNT and CDR2 YYREEE (reference sequence). The CDR3 sequence is 13 residues long. The CDR3 protein is CASSLAGSYEQYF. CDR3 sequence (DNA): TGTGCCAGCAGCTTAGCGGGGTCCTACGAGCAGTACTTC. The full variable domain, its missing parts supplied by reference TRBV5-4 and TRBJ2-7, is ETGVTQSPTHLIKTRGQQVTLRCSSQSGHNTVSWYQQALGQGPQFIFQYYREEENGRGNFPPRFSGLQFPNYSSELNVNALELDDSALYLCASSLAGSYEQYFGPGTRLTVT.

The chain recombines TRBV5-5 with TRBJ1-4; the D is unclear. Germline V lookup: CDR1 SGHKS, CDR2 YYEKEE (reference sequence). Trimming removed 0 bases at V and 6 bases at J, with 6 bases between. The CDR3 spans 13 residues. The CDR3 spells CASSLAFDEKLFF. CDR3 sequence (DNA): TGTGCCAGCAGCTTGGCCTTTGATGAAAAACTGTTTTTT. The full variable domain, in which reference TRBV5-5 and TRBJ1-4 provide the parts outside the CDR3, is DAGVTQSPTHLIKTRGQQVTLRCSPISGHKSVSWYQQVLGQGPQFIFQYYEKEERGRGNFPDRFSARQFPNYSSELNVNALLLGDSALYLCASSLAFDEKLFFGSGTQLSVL.

The chain has TRBV19 and TRBJ1-2, with 7 bases matching TRBD1. From germline, CDR1 is LNHDA and CDR2 SQIVND (reference sequence). This CDR3 comprises 14 residues. V shed 10 bases and J 2 bases; nucleotides not matched to a gene: 10. CDR3 region: CATHERTGNYGYTF. The CDR3 region has the DNA TGTGCCACCCACGAAAGGACAGGCAACTATGGCTACACCTTC.

The rearrangement uses TRBV27 and TRBJ1-1, with unresolved D. Trimming took 5 bases from V and 8 from J, leaving 18 bases between them. The CDR3 is 14 residues long. CDR1 and CDR2 from the germline V gene are MNHEY and SMNVEV (reference sequence). The CDR3 loop reads CASSRILQKFEAFF. CDR3 DNA sequence: TGTGCCAGCAGTCGGATCTTACAGAAGTTCGAAGCTTTCTTT.

The chain carries TRBV19 and TRBJ2-2; D is ambiguous. Germline V gene sequence: CDR1 LNHDA, CDR2 SQIVND (reference sequence). The germline V and J ends were trimmed by 5 bases and 10 bases, with 14 bases remaining between them. This CDR3 spans 13 amino acids. CDR3 loop: CASSAQVPVELFF. CDR3 sequence (DNA): TGTGCCAGTAGTGCACAAGTACCGGTGGAGCTGTTTTTT.

This chain uses TRBV5-5 with TRBJ2-1; tentatively, D is TRBD1 (5 bases). V shed 4 bases and J shed 0 bases, with 14 bases lying between them. The CDR3 is made up of 16 amino acids. Germline values: CDR1 SGHKS, CDR2 YYEKEE (reference sequence). The CDR3 protein is CASSPGMSSSYNEQFF. As DNA, the CDR3 is TGTGCCAGCAGCCCAGGGATGTCCAGCTCCTACAATGAGCAGTTCTTC.